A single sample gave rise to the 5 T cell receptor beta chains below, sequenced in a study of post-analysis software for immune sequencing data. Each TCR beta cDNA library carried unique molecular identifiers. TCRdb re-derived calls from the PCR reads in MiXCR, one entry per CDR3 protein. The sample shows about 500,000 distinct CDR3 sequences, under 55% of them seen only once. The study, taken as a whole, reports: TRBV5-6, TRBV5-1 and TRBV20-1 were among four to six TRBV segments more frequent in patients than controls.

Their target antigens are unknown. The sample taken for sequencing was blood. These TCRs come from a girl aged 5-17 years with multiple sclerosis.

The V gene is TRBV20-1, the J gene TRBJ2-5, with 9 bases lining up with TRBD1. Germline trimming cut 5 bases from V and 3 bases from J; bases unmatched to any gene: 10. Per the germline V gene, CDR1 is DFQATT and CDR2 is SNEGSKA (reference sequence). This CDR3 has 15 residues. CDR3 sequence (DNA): TGCAGTGCTTTCCGGGACAGGGAGGACGAAGAGACCCAGTACTTC. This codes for CSAFRDREDEETQYF.

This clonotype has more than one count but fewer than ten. This CDR3 is CASSPSPWGAPGGYTF. DNA of the CDR3: TGTGCCAGCTCACCGTCCCCCTGGGGGGCGCCCGGGGGCTACACCTTC. The V gene is TRBV18, the J gene TRBJ1-2; D possibly corresponds to TRBD1 (6 bases). V dropped 3 bases and J dropped 8 bases, with 22 bases sitting between them. Per the germline V gene, CDR1 is KGHSH and CDR2 is LQKENI. This CDR3 comprises 16 residues.

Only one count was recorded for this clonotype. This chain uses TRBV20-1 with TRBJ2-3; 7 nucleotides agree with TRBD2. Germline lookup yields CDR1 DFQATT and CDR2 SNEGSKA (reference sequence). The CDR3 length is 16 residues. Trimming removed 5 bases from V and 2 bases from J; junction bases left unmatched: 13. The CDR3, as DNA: TGCAGTGCTCCAAAACAAACTAGCGATCCCACAGATACGCAGTATTTT. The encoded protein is CSAPKQTSDPTDTQYF.

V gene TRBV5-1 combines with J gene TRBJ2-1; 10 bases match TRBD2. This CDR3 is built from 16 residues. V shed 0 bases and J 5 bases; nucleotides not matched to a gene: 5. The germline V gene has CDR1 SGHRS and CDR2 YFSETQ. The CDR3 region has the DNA TGCGCCAGCAGCTTGGAAAGCGGGAGGGCCCACAATGAGCAGTTCTTC. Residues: CASSLESGRAHNEQFF. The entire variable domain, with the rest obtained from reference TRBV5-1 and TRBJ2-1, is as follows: KAGVTQTPRYLIKTRGQQVTLSCSPISGHRSVSWYQQTPGQGLQFLFEYFSETQRNKGNFPGRFSGRQFSNSRSEMNVSTLELGDSALYLCASSLESGRAHNEQFFGPGTRLTVL.

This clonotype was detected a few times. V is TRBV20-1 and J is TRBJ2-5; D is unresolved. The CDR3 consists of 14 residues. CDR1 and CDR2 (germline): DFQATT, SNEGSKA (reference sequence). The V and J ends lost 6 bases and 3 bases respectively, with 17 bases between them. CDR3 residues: CSAPFRSTEETQYF. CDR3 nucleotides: TGCAGTGCCCCCTTCAGGTCTACAGAAGAGACCCAGTACTTC.